The entry below gives a single TCR beta chain sequence along with its context. Its antigen is currently unknown. Scientists made TCR beta cDNA using 5'RACE template switching with UMIs. TCRdb reprocessed the 5' RACE reads, with one entry per CDR3 protein and no DNA. The specimen's table records a few hundred thousand distinct CDR3 sequences. This record belongs to a study of T cells expressing NK-cell markers. Study background: Cells sorted as CD3+CD56+NKG2C+, CD3+CD56+NKG2C- and CD3+CD56-NKG2C+ T cells supplied the TCR beta repertoires. Study results and caveats: In more than 5 donors, dominant CD3+CD56+NKG2C+ clonotypes ranked among the top 10 CD8+ clonotypes. Leadership of the CD3+CD56-NKG2C+ fraction also belonged to these clonotypes in four donors.

The material sequenced was blood T cells: a sorted CD56 or NKG2C T cell subset, CD4+ or CD8+ T cells, or bulk PBMC T cells (not recorded which). The clonotype originates from a man aged 18-75 years in good health.

The CDR3 protein is CASSLSSNYGYTF. The gene calls are TRBV12-3 or TRBV12-4 and TRBJ1-2. The CDR3 runs 13 residues.